The 31 T cell receptor beta chains presented below share a single source sample, sequenced in a study of untreated major depressive disorder (dated by TCRdb to between 2017 and 2018). Broad study findings and their caveats: In CD4+ T cells, sequencing confirmed that depressed patients used TRBV05-01 (Vbeta 5.1) more than controls did, with a one-tailed test giving p = 0.040.

Antigen specificity for these receptors is unknown. The library was produced with the immunoSEQ multiplex PCR assay. Not all clones reach the TCRdb copy of this immuneACCESS table, which keeps in-frame sequences only. Checked studies attribute under half of the gap to unresolved V genes and leave the rest unexplained. The sample has about 15,000 clones on record, approximately 91% of them singletons. Of the sample, 0.82% is held by the ten largest clones. The material sequenced was CD4+ T cells from PBMCs. The receptors originated from a man aged 30-40 years with major depressive disorder.

This rearrangement joins TRBV11-2 to TRBJ2-7, with TRBD1 matching over 8 bases. CDR1 and CDR2 (germline): SGHAT, FQNNGV. This CDR3 is built from 14 residues. The ends lost 5 bases at V and 5 bases at J; junction bases unmatched: 8. The CDR3 DNA follows: TGTGCCAGCAGCGCGCACAGGGGGAACGACGAGCAGTACTTC. Amino acids: CASSAHRGNDEQYF.

The rearrangement links TRBV28 to TRBJ2-2; D could derive from TRBD1 or TRBD2 (5 bases each). The V end was cut by 2 bases, the J end by 3 bases, with 10 bases between. The CDR3 sequence is 15 residues long. Germline V lookup: CDR1 MDHEN, CDR2 SYDVKM. The CDR3 loop reads CASSLLGPHTGELFF. CDR3 DNA sequence: TGTGCCAGCAGTTTACTGGGACCTCACACCGGGGAGCTGTTTTTT.

The genes are TRBV5-4 and TRBJ2-7, with 8 bases identical to TRBD1. CDR1 is SGHNT, CDR2 YYREEE, per germline (reference sequence). V gave up 3 bases and J gave up 1 base; unmatched junction bases: 6. The CDR3 sequence is 15 residues long. CDR3 in DNA: TGTGCCAGCAGCTCCCGTCGGACAGGGTCCTACGAGCAGTACTTC. As protein: CASSSRRTGSYEQYF.

This clone was detected once. The chain links TRBV29-1 to TRBJ1-1, with D possibly being TRBD1 (6 bases). The germline V gene encodes CDR1 SQVTM and CDR2 ANQGSEA. This CDR3 region has 11 residues. V was trimmed by 7 bases and J by 5 bases, leaving 11 bases between them. The CDR3 loop reads CSGKTGTEAFF. CDR3 in DNA: TGCAGCGGTAAGACAGGTACTGAAGCTTTCTTT.

This chain links TRBV5-1 with TRBJ1-2; 10 bases fit TRBD1. Germline assignment: CDR1 SGHRS and CDR2 YFSETQ. There are 13 residues in the CDR3. V was clipped by 3 bases and J by 8 bases; unmatched bases: 4. The CDR3 nucleotides read TGCGCCAGCAGCTCGACAGGGGGCTGGGGCTACACCTTC. This sequence encodes CASSSTGGWGYTF.

The V gene is TRBV4-1, the J gene TRBJ2-3, with a tentative D call TRBD2 (6 bases). The germline gives CDR1 MGHRA, CDR2 YSYEKL. The V end was cut by 4 bases, the J end by 0 bases, with 14 bases between. This CDR3 spans 16 amino acids. CDR3 sequence reads: CASSPRKGTSTDTQYF. CDR3 DNA sequence: TGCGCCAGCAGCCCGCGCAAGGGGACTAGCACAGATACGCAGTATTTT.

The gene calls are TRBV6-1 and TRBJ1-1, with a tentative D call TRBD1 (6 bases). Trimming cost V 3 bases and J 5 bases, with 13 bases left between them. CDR1 and CDR2 (germline): MNHNS, SASEGT. The CDR3 has 14 residues. CDR3 nucleotide sequence: TGTGCCAGCAGTGATGGAGGAGGGGGAACTGAAGCTTTCTTT. Encoded protein: CASSDGGGGTEAFF.

This chain joins TRBV5-4 and TRBJ1-1; D gene ambiguous. Looked up from germline, CDR1 is SGHNT and CDR2 is YYREEE (reference sequence). The CDR3 has 14 residues. The V and J ends lost 3 bases and 2 bases respectively, with 11 bases between them. As DNA, the CDR3 is TGTGCCAGCAGCTCTAGAATGGCCAACACTGAAGCTTTCTTT. Protein sequence: CASSSRMANTEAFF. Full variable domain (outside the CDR3, taken from reference TRBV5-4 and TRBJ1-1): ETGVTQSPTHLIKTRGQQVTLRCSSQSGHNTVSWYQQALGQGPQFIFQYYREEENGRGNFPPRFSGLQFPNYSSELNVNALELDDSALYLCASSSRMANTEAFFGQGTRLTVV.

In DNA form, the CDR3 reads TGTGCCAGCTCACCACCGCGAAAGGGGAGGACTGAAGCTTTCTTT. Its translation is CASSPPRKGRTEAFF. The rearrangement joins TRBV18 to TRBJ1-1; D may be TRBD1 (5 bases). The CDR3 extends over 15 amino acids. V lost 0 bases and J lost 5, with 13 bases in between. Germline CDR1 is KGHSH and CDR2 is LQKENI.

CDR3 sequence reads: CASSPLGLAGPSYEQYF. The CDR3 coding sequence is TGTGCCAGCAGCCCCCTCGGACTAGCGGGGCCCTCCTACGAGCAGTACTTC. The rearrangement uses TRBV4-2 and TRBJ2-7, with 12 nucleotides matching TRBD2. The germline gives CDR1 LGHNA, CDR2 YNFKEQ. The trim removed 4 bases at V and 0 bases at J, leaving 7 bases unmatched. This CDR3 has 17 residues.

The table lists this clone with a few counts. The V and J genes are TRBV2 and TRBJ2-3; D gene uncertain. The CDR3 has 13 amino acids. Trimming cost V 4 bases and J 6 bases, with 11 bases left between them. The germline CDR1 and CDR2 sequences are SNHLY and FYNNEI. The CDR3 region has the DNA TGTGCCAGCAGTGCCCAGACGTTTGATACGCAGTATTTT. Translating gives CASSAQTFDTQYF.

V gene TRBV11-2 combines with J gene TRBJ2-1; either TRBD1 or TRBD2 may supply D (6 bases each). Trimming shortened V by 4 bases and J by 9 bases, and 10 bases separated the two germline ends. CDR3 length: 12 amino acids. The V gene's germline CDR1 is SGHAT and CDR2 FQNNGV. Here the CDR3 reads CASSSKGGEQFF. The CDR3 DNA reads as TGTGCCAGCAGCTCAAAGGGGGGTGAGCAGTTCTTC.

The gene calls are TRBV29-1 and TRBJ2-3; 9 positions match TRBD1. The CDR3 is 17 amino acids. The germline V gene encodes CDR1 SQVTM and CDR2 ANQGSEA. V trimming: 6 bases; J trimming: 6 bases; junction bases outside the gene matches: 19. CDR3 sequence (DNA): TGCAGCGTAACCTACCCGTCCGGGACAGGGAGAGGGGATACGCAGTATTTT. Protein sequence: CSVTYPSGTGRGDTQYF.

The rearrangement links TRBV9 to TRBJ1-1; the D is unclear. The CDR3 sequence is 13 residues long. Trimming left V 4 bases short and J 0 bases short, with 7 bases between. Looked up from germline, CDR1 is SGDLS and CDR2 is YYNGEE. The CDR3 loop reads CASSLSVNTEAFF. The DNA for the CDR3 is TGTGCCAGCAGCCTGAGTGTGAACACTGAAGCTTTCTTT.

The V gene is TRBV5-1, the J gene TRBJ2-7, with D maybe TRBD2 (6 bases). The CDR3 consists of 14 residues. Germline-derived CDR1 and CDR2 are SGHRS and YFSETQ. V dropped 0 bases and J dropped 3 bases, with 10 bases sitting between them. CDR3 amino acids: CASSLGRGGYEQYF. CDR3 DNA sequence: TGCGCCAGCAGCTTGGGAAGGGGAGGCTACGAGCAGTACTTC.

The chain is built from TRBV4-1 and TRBJ1-6, with 10 positions matching TRBD1. Germline assignment: CDR1 MGHRA and CDR2 YSYEKL. The CDR3 spans 17 residues. V lost 2 bases to trimming and J lost 10 bases; unmatched junction nucleotides: 11. The CDR3 sequence is CASSQSTRDRGGSPLHF. The CDR3 nucleotides read TGCGCCAGCAGCCAATCTACCCGGGACAGGGGAGGATCACCCCTCCACTTT.

V usage is TRBV28 and J usage is TRBJ2-7, with 7 nucleotides matching TRBD1. Unmatched junction bases numbered 3, after V lost 4 bases and J lost 0 bases. The CDR3 is made up of 14 amino acids. Germline CDR1 MDHEN, CDR2 SYDVKM. The chain's CDR3 is CASSSTGISYEQYF. CDR3 in DNA: TGTGCCAGCAGTTCGACAGGGATCTCCTACGAGCAGTACTTC.

Only one count was recorded for this clone. The chain's CDR3 is CASSRGRTEAFF. The CDR3 bases are TGTGCCAGCAGCAGGGGAAGGACTGAAGCTTTCTTT. V and J are TRBV2 and TRBJ1-1; D is possibly TRBD1 (6 bases). The ends were cut back, 6 bases at V and 5 bases at J, with 10 bases in the middle. Germline V gives CDR1 SNHLY, CDR2 FYNNEI. This CDR3 spans 12 amino acids.

The gene calls are TRBV5-1 and TRBJ2-5; TRBD1 might be the D (6 bases). The CDR3 is made up of 14 amino acids. V was cut by 0 bases and J by 5 bases, with 11 bases left in between. Germline loops: CDR1 SGHRS, CDR2 YFSETQ. The CDR3 region is CASSLGIQGETQYF. DNA of the CDR3: TGCGCCAGCAGCTTGGGGATACAGGGTGAGACCCAGTACTTC. The variable domain in full, with the rest retrieved from reference TRBV5-1 and TRBJ2-5, is KAGVTQTPRYLIKTRGQQVTLSCSPISGHRSVSWYQQTPGQGLQFLFEYFSETQRNKGNFPGRFSGRQFSNSRSEMNVSTLELGDSALYLCASSLGIQGETQYFGPGTRLLVL.

The chain's CDR3 is CASSEGRGQRTGELFF. The CDR3 DNA follows: TGTGCCAGCAGTGAGGGCAGGGGGCAAAGGACCGGGGAGCTGTTTTTT. This rearrangement joins TRBV2 to TRBJ2-2; 8 positions match TRBD1. CDR3 length equals 16 residues. Trimming cost V 3 bases and J 5 bases; bases outside gene matches: 8. CDR1 and CDR2 from the germline V gene are SNHLY and FYNNEI. Combining the CDR3 with reference TRBV2 and TRBJ2-2 gives the whole variable domain EPEVTQTPSHQVTQMGQEVILRCVPISNHLYFYWYRQILGQKVEFLVSFYNNEISEKSEIFDDQFSVERPDGSNFTLKIRSTKLEDSAMYFCASSEGRGQRTGELFFGEGSRLTVL.

J is TRBJ2-2 and V is TRBV27; TRBD1 is a possible D gene (5 bases). V shed 3 bases and J shed 6 bases, with 14 bases lying between them. CDR1 and CDR2 from the germline V gene are MNHEY and SMNVEV (reference sequence). The length of the CDR3 is 15 residues. The CDR3 DNA follows: TGTGCCAGCAGTTTCCAGGGTCTGGTTCCCGGGGAGCTGTTTTTT. This codes for CASSFQGLVPGELFF.

The chain is built from TRBV4-2 and TRBJ1-2; 10 bases are a match to TRBD1. With 4 bases clipped from V and 0 bases from J, the junction kept 2 bases outside the gene matches. This CDR3 region has 15 residues. Germline lookup yields CDR1 LGHNA and CDR2 YNFKEQ. The CDR3 bases are TGTGCCAGCAGCCCGGGACAGGGGCCTAACTATGGCTACACCTTC. Translating it yields CASSPGQGPNYGYTF.

The rearrangement uses TRBV7-9 and TRBJ1-6; 8 nucleotides line up with TRBD1. V lost 5 bases to trimming and J lost 8 bases; unmatched junction nucleotides: 5. The germline CDR1 and CDR2 sequences are SEHNR and FQNEAQ (reference sequence). The length of the CDR3 is 14 residues. CDR3 coding DNA: TGTGCCAGCAGCCGATTGACAGGGGATTCACCCCTCCACTTT. This sequence encodes CASSRLTGDSPLHF.

This sequence joins TRBV6-5 and TRBJ1-6; D remains unclear. The germline gives CDR1 MNHEY, CDR2 SVGAGI. Trimming cost V 0 bases and J 10 bases, with 4 bases left between them. The CDR3 contains 12 residues. The CDR3 region is CASSYSGSPLHF. Here the CDR3 DNA reads TGTGCCAGCAGTTACTCGGGGTCACCCCTCCACTTT.

The rearrangement links TRBV7-2 to TRBJ1-1; D is uncertain. The CDR3 runs 14 residues. V was trimmed by 1 base and J by 5 bases, leaving 11 bases between them. CDR1 SGHTA and CDR2 FQGNSA come from the germline V gene. CDR3 residues: CASSLVGRQTEAFF. For the CDR3, the DNA is TGTGCCAGCAGCTTAGTAGGACGACAAACTGAAGCTTTCTTT.

This clone was found once. CDR3 region: CASSLVGTGNNQPQHF. The DNA for the CDR3 is TGTGCCAGCAGCTTAGTAGGGACAGGGAACAATCAGCCCCAGCATTTT. The rearrangement joins TRBV7-2 to TRBJ1-5; 9 bases agree with TRBD1. Germline CDR1 is SGHTA and CDR2 is FQGNSA. V gave up 1 base and J gave up 3 bases; unmatched junction bases: 4. The CDR3 extends over 16 amino acids.

The V call is TRBV30, the J call TRBJ2-1; tentatively, D is TRBD1 (5 bases). CDR1 and CDR2 from the germline V gene are GTSNPN and SVGIG (reference sequence). V gave up 4 bases and J gave up 0 bases, with 13 bases separating them. The CDR3 contains 15 residues. CDR3 residues: CAWKSGAYSYNEQFF. In DNA form, the CDR3 reads TGTGCCTGGAAGTCTGGGGCCTACTCCTACAATGAGCAGTTCTTC.

The gene calls are TRBV5-4 and TRBJ2-5; 8 bases agree with TRBD1. There are 13 residues in the CDR3. The ends lost 4 bases at V and 4 bases at J; junction bases unmatched: 3. Germline CDR1 reads SGHNT; CDR2 reads YYREEE (reference sequence). The CDR3 DNA sequence: TGTGCCAGCAGCAAAGGACAGGGAGAGACCCAGTACTTC. Residues: CASSKGQGETQYF.

V is TRBV18 and J is TRBJ2-2; D not certain. The CDR3 runs to 14 residues. CDR1 KGHSH and CDR2 LQKENI come from the germline V gene. The V end was cut by 6 bases, the J end by 1 base, with 9 bases between. The DNA for the CDR3 is TGTGCCAGCTCCCCCACATTGAACACCGGGGAGCTGTTTTTT. This encodes CASSPTLNTGELFF. Full variable domain (missing parts from reference TRBV18 and TRBJ2-2): NAGVMQNPRHLVRRRGQEARLRCSPMKGHSHVYWYRQLPEEGLKFMVYLQKENIIDESGMPKERFSAEFPKEGPSILRIQQVVRGDSAAYFCASSPTLNTGELFFGEGSRLTVL.

The gene calls are TRBV5-1 and TRBJ1-6, with TRBD1 as a possible D gene (5 bases). The ends were cut back, 3 bases at V and 7 bases at J, with 14 bases in the middle. The CDR3 has 15 residues. From germline, CDR1 is SGHRS and CDR2 YFSETQ. CDR3 sequence reads: CASSSYRGSNSPLHF. In DNA form, the CDR3 reads TGCGCCAGCAGCTCCTACCGGGGGTCAAATTCACCCCTCCACTTT. Full variable domain (missing parts from reference TRBV5-1 and TRBJ1-6): KAGVTQTPRYLIKTRGQQVTLSCSPISGHRSVSWYQQTPGQGLQFLFEYFSETQRNKGNFPGRFSGRQFSNSRSEMNVSTLELGDSALYLCASSSYRGSNSPLHFGNGTRLTVT.

V and J are TRBV10-3 and TRBJ1-1; D call uncertain. The CDR3 sequence is 12 residues long. Germline assignment: CDR1 ENHRY and CDR2 SYGVKD. Trimming cost V 5 bases and J 1 base, with 5 bases left between them. The CDR3 here is CAISRTNTEAFF. The CDR3 bases are TGTGCCATCAGTCGCACGAACACTGAAGCTTTCTTT.